The 32 T cell receptor beta chains in this list originate from one sample, sequenced in a study of identifying expanded T cells in peripheral blood (dated by TCRdb to the late 2010s). Libraries were prepared through the immunoSEQ multiplex PCR assay. The immuneACCESS repertoire file appears here via TCRdb, limited to in-frame rearrangements. These files lack a portion of the clones; in checked studies, under half of the deficit traces to unresolved V genes, and the cause of the others is not known. The sample data list approximately 90,000 clones, and 86% of these were observed just once. The leading ten clones occupy 5.6% of the sample. Sequencing used blood. The receptor source for this set is a person between 18 and 70 years old in good health.

The rearrangement links TRBV10-2 to TRBJ2-3, with D possibly matching TRBD1 (5 bases). V gave up 8 bases and J gave up 3 bases, with 12 bases separating them. This CDR3 contains 13 residues. The germline V gene encodes CDR1 WSHSY and CDR2 SAAADI. The chain's CDR3 is CASASQGTDTQYF. CDR3 bases: TGCGCCAGCGCCTCCCAGGGAACAGATACGCAGTATTTT.

The chain joins TRBV4-3 to TRBJ2-5, with 9 bases matching TRBD1. Germline assignment: CDR1 LGHNA and CDR2 YSLEER. V lost 3 bases, J lost 1 base, and 6 bases stayed unmatched. CDR3 length: 16 residues. CDR3 nucleotides: TGCGCCAGCAGCCATGGGACAGGGAGGGTCCAAGAGACCCAGTACTTC. This encodes CASSHGTGRVQETQYF.

The chain employs TRBV5-1 and TRBJ2-3; 10 bases are a match to TRBD2. CDR3 size: 15 residues. Trimming took 5 bases from V and 1 from J; bases not matched to a gene: 4. Germline assignment: CDR1 SGHRS and CDR2 YFSETQ. The CDR3 sequence is CASRAGGPGTDTQYF. The CDR3 nucleotides read TGCGCCAGCAGAGCGGGGGGGCCGGGCACAGATACGCAGTATTTT. Filled out from reference TRBV5-1 and TRBJ2-3, the complete variable domain reads KAGVTQTPRYLIKTRGQQVTLSCSPISGHRSVSWYQQTPGQGLQFLFEYFSETQRNKGNFPGRFSGRQFSNSRSEMNVSTLELGDSALYLCASRAGGPGTDTQYFGPGTRLTVL.

V and J are TRBV21-1 and TRBJ2-5; TRBD1 is the table's D call and was not checked against the DNA. TRBV21-1 is designated a pseudogene. The CDR3 runs to 17 residues. The CDR3: CASSKDVGQDDTKTQYF. CDR3 sequence (DNA): TGTGCCAGCAGCAAAGACGTGGGACAGGACGATACGAAGACCCAGTACTTC.

A single count supports this clone. The rearrangement joins TRBV2 to TRBJ1-1; TRBD1 matches 7 bases. The CDR3 length is 14 residues. V dropped 10 bases and J dropped 5; count of bases not matched to a gene: 13. The germline V gene has CDR1 SNHLY and CDR2 FYNNEI. The CDR3 loop is CATWRTGLRTEAFF. The CDR3 bases are TGTGCCACCTGGCGGACAGGATTAAGGACTGAAGCTTTCTTT.

The chain joins TRBV5-4 to TRBJ2-7; D might be TRBD1 or TRBD2, each matching 5 bases. Per the germline V gene, CDR1 is SGHNT and CDR2 is YYREEE (reference sequence). The V end lost 4 bases, the J end lost 5 bases, and 16 bases lay between the germline ends. The CDR3 contains 14 residues. Written as DNA, the CDR3 is TGTGCCAGCAGCCTAGAAGCGGCAGGGAACGAGCAGTACTTC. This encodes CASSLEAAGNEQYF.

The J gene is TRBJ2-5, the V gene TRBV5-1; 10 bases align to TRBD2. After removal of 0 bases from V and 4 bases from J, the junction contained 6 bases not matched to a gene. Germline V gene data show CDR1 as SGHRS and CDR2 as YFSETQ. The CDR3 has 16 residues. In DNA form, the CDR3 reads TGCGCCAGCAGCTTGGGTACAGCGGGGGGGTTAGAGACCCAGTACTTC. Amino acid sequence: CASSLGTAGGLETQYF.

The chain has TRBV30 and TRBJ2-3; no reliable D call. Germline-derived CDR1 and CDR2 are GTSNPN and SVGIG (reference sequence). V lost 5 bases and J 5 bases, leaving 11 bases between the germline ends. The CDR3 covers 12 residues. CDR3 loop: CAWDTIGDTQYF. The CDR3 coding sequence is TGTGCCTGGGATACTATAGGAGATACGCAGTATTTT.

This clone was counted between two and nine times. This chain joins TRBV9 and TRBJ2-2; D call uncertain. This CDR3 is 12 amino acids long. CDR1 and CDR2 from the germline V gene are SGDLS and YYNGEE. The V end lost 0 bases, the J end lost 6 bases, and 3 bases lay between the germline ends. The CDR3 is CASSVVPGELFF. The DNA of the CDR3 is TGTGCCAGCAGCGTAGTACCCGGGGAGCTGTTTTTT.

The chain links TRBV4-3 to TRBJ1-2, with 8 bases that match TRBD1. V trimming: 4 bases; J trimming: 4 bases; junction bases outside the gene matches: 5. Germline V gene lookup returns CDR1 LGHNA and CDR2 YSLEER. This CDR3 region has 14 residues. The CDR3 reads CASSLRTGPYGYTF. In DNA form, the CDR3 reads TGCGCCAGCAGCCTGCGGACAGGGCCCTATGGCTACACCTTC.

DNA of the CDR3: TGCAGCGCCTGGACAGGATGGAATGAGCAGTTCTTC. Its translation is CSAWTGWNEQFF. The chain combines TRBV29-1 with TRBJ2-1; 7 positions agree with TRBD1. V lost 7 bases and J lost 7; bases outside the gene matches: 7. Germline lookup yields CDR1 SQVTM and CDR2 ANQGSEA. The CDR3 loop spans 12 amino acids.

The chain joins TRBV19 to TRBJ1-5, with 7 bases fitting TRBD1. With V trimmed by 4 bases and J by 5 bases, 11 bases remained unmatched. CDR3 length: 16 residues. The germline CDR1 and CDR2 sequences are LNHDA and SQIVND (reference sequence). The CDR3 spells CASSKGAAMDYQPQHF. The DNA for the CDR3 is TGTGCCAGTAGTAAGGGGGCTGCCATGGATTATCAGCCCCAGCATTTT.

A single count supports this clone. This sequence joins TRBV30 and TRBJ2-1, with 7 nucleotides matching TRBD1. V was clipped by 5 bases and J by 3 bases; unmatched bases: 1. The germline CDR1 and CDR2 sequences are GTSNPN and SVGIG (reference sequence). CDR3 length: 12 residues. The CDR3 loop reads CAWAGGYNEQFF. CDR3 coding DNA: TGTGCCTGGGCAGGGGGCTACAATGAGCAGTTCTTC.

The chain has TRBV7-3 and TRBJ2-7, with D unclear. V lost 1 base and J 1 base, leaving 11 bases between the germline ends. The CDR3 is 15 amino acids. Germline CDR1 SGHTA, CDR2 FQGTGA. The CDR3 is CASSLSPIHSYEQYF. The CDR3 DNA reads as TGTGCCAGCAGCTTAAGCCCGATCCATTCCTACGAGCAGTACTTC.

The chain uses TRBV7-9 and TRBJ1-1, with 9 nucleotides matching TRBD1. This CDR3 is 19 amino acids long. The germline V gene encodes CDR1 SEHNR and CDR2 FQNEAQ (reference sequence). The trim removed 2 bases at V and 4 bases at J, leaving 17 bases unmatched. DNA of the CDR3: TGTGCCAGCAGCTTACCCACGGTCCCGGGACAGGGTACGGGCACTGAAGCTTTCTTT. Its translation: CASSLPTVPGQGTGTEAFF.

The gene calls are TRBV30 and TRBJ1-5; the match to TRBD1 covers 10 bases. The V and J ends lost 2 bases and 1 base, in that order; junction bases with no gene match: 2. Germline CDR1 is GTSNPN and CDR2 is SVGIG (reference sequence). This CDR3 has 15 residues. CDR3 sequence reads: CAWSMDRGSNQPQHF. For the CDR3, the DNA is TGTGCCTGGAGTATGGACAGGGGGAGCAATCAGCCCCAGCATTTT.

The chain joins TRBV9 to TRBJ2-1; perhaps D is TRBD1 or TRBD2 (6 bases each). V shed 4 bases and J shed 5 bases, with 16 bases lying between them. Per germline, CDR1 SGDLS and CDR2 YYNGEE. There are 15 residues in the CDR3. CDR3 in amino acids: CASSLDRGLNNEQFF. In DNA form, the CDR3 reads TGTGCCAGCAGCCTGGACAGAGGACTAAACAATGAGCAGTTCTTC.

This clone was observed a handful of times. The chain joins TRBV6-1 to TRBJ1-1; TRBD1 might be the D (5 bases). Trimming shortened V by 7 bases and J by 6 bases, and 12 bases separated the two germline ends. The CDR3 contains 12 residues. Germline V gene data show CDR1 as MNHNS and CDR2 as SASEGT. CDR3 nucleotides: TGTGCCAGCATCAAGGGGAGTTCTGAAGCTTTCTTT. Its protein product is CASIKGSSEAFF.

The V gene is TRBV11-2, the J gene TRBJ2-1; 7 bases agree with TRBD1. Germline CDR1 reads SGHAT; CDR2 reads FQNNGV. This CDR3 is 15 amino acids long. Germline trimming cut 5 bases from V and 2 bases from J; bases unmatched to any gene: 6. The CDR3 nucleotides are TGTGCCAGCAGCATACAGGGGCCTACCTACAATGAGCAGTTCTTC. It is translated as CASSIQGPTYNEQFF. The variable domain in full, with the rest retrieved from reference TRBV11-2 and TRBJ2-1, is EAGVAQSPRYKIIEKRQSVAFWCNPISGHATLYWYQQILGQGPKLLIQFQNNGVVDDSQLPKDRFSAERLKGVDSTLKIQPAKLEDSAVYLCASSIQGPTYNEQFFGPGTRLTVL.

The rearrangement links TRBV30 to TRBJ2-1, with 7 bases lining up with TRBD1. The CDR3 spans 15 residues. V lost 3 bases to trimming and J lost 3 bases; unmatched junction nucleotides: 8. Germline V CDR1 and CDR2: GTSNPN, SVGIG (reference sequence). The CDR3 bases are TGTGCCTGGAGGGACGACAGGGCGTTCTACAATGAGCAGTTCTTC. Its translation is CAWRDDRAFYNEQFF.

The chain has TRBV7-9 and TRBJ1-2; no definite D call. The CDR3 extends over 14 amino acids. Germline loops: CDR1 SEHNR, CDR2 FQNEAQ (reference sequence). The germline V and J ends were trimmed by 1 base and 2 bases, with 8 bases remaining between them. Here the CDR3 DNA reads TGTGCCAGCAGCTTAGACATCTCAAACTATGGCTACACCTTC. It translates to CASSLDISNYGYTF.

The chain has TRBV5-1 and TRBJ1-1; D ambiguous. This CDR3 spans 15 amino acids. CDR1 is SGHRS, CDR2 YFSETQ, per germline. V gave up 5 bases and J gave up 0 bases, with 14 bases separating them. CDR3 residues: CASRGPHPMNTEAFF. DNA of the CDR3: TGCGCCAGCAGAGGGCCGCATCCTATGAACACTGAAGCTTTCTTT.

This clone was recorded only once. The chain combines TRBV5-8 with TRBJ1-4; D gene ambiguous. CDR1 and CDR2 (germline): SGHTS, YDEGEE. The CDR3 is 13 amino acids. V dropped 6 bases and J dropped 4 bases, with 10 bases sitting between them. CDR3 nucleotide sequence: TGTGCCAGCAATAGTAGAGTTAATGAAAAACTGTTTTTT. This translates into CASNSRVNEKLFF.

The V call is TRBV5-1, the J call TRBJ2-1, with a possible D match to TRBD2 (5 bases). Per the germline V gene, CDR1 is SGHRS and CDR2 is YFSETQ. Trimming took off 0 bases at V and 6 bases at J, with 13 bases between the two ends. The CDR3 contains 15 residues. CDR3 bases: TGCGCCAGCAGCTTGGACATGAGAGGGATCAATGAGCAGTTCTTC. Protein product: CASSLDMRGINEQFF. Together with reference TRBV5-1 and TRBJ2-1, the CDR3 gives the full variable domain: KAGVTQTPRYLIKTRGQQVTLSCSPISGHRSVSWYQQTPGQGLQFLFEYFSETQRNKGNFPGRFSGRQFSNSRSEMNVSTLELGDSALYLCASSLDMRGINEQFFGPGTRLTVL.

The chain is built from TRBV2 and TRBJ2-7, with D tentatively TRBD1 or TRBD2 (5 bases each). The CDR3 totals 14 residues. With 7 bases removed from V and 2 bases from J, the gap between germline ends came to 15 bases. The germline V gene has CDR1 SNHLY and CDR2 FYNNEI. CDR3 in amino acids: CASTFRLGAYEQYF. CDR3 sequence (DNA): TGTGCCAGCACTTTCAGGTTGGGGGCCTACGAGCAGTACTTC.

This clone occurred a few times. The J gene is TRBJ2-1, the V gene TRBV25-1; 8 bases map to TRBD1. Germline V CDR1 and CDR2: MGHDK, SYGVNS. The CDR3 is 13 amino acids. Unmatched junction bases numbered 7, after V lost 8 bases and J lost 7 bases. This CDR3 is CASSAGGGNEQFF. In DNA form, the CDR3 reads TGTGCCAGCTCTGCAGGGGGCGGGAATGAGCAGTTCTTC.

V and J are TRBV9 and TRBJ1-1; D uncertain. The V end was cut by 1 base, the J end by 1 base, with 8 bases between. The germline CDR1 and CDR2 sequences are SGDLS and YYNGEE. CDR3 length: 14 amino acids. The CDR3 coding sequence is TGTGCCAGCAGCGTACGGGGAGAGAACACTGAAGCTTTCTTT. Its translation: CASSVRGENTEAFF.

The genes are TRBV7-9 and TRBJ2-5; 9 positions match TRBD1. Germline V gene lookup returns CDR1 SEHNR and CDR2 FQNEAQ (reference sequence). Trimming took 5 bases from V and 2 from J; bases not matched to a gene: 9. This CDR3 contains 16 residues. The CDR3 sequence: CASSPQGAGLQETQYF. Here the CDR3 DNA reads TGTGCCAGCAGCCCACAGGGGGCAGGTTTACAAGAGACCCAGTACTTC.

This sequence joins TRBV11-1 and TRBJ2-7; D could derive from TRBD1 or TRBD2 (5 bases each). The germline V gene has CDR1 SGHAT and CDR2 FQDESV (reference sequence). V lost 2 bases to trimming and J lost 5 bases, with 13 bases between them. This CDR3 region has 14 residues. The chain's CDR3 is CASSLLGRGNEQYF. The CDR3 DNA reads TGTGCCAGCAGCTTATTAGGTCGGGGCAACGAGCAGTACTTC.

This clone came up once. The V call is TRBV6-1, the J call TRBJ2-6; D gene uncertain. The V gene's germline CDR1 is MNHNS and CDR2 SASEGT. This CDR3 region has 14 residues. Trimming shortened V by 7 bases and J by 0 bases, and 7 bases separated the two germline ends. CDR3 loop: CASNPISGANVLTF. CDR3 DNA: TGTGCCAGCAACCCGATCTCTGGGGCCAACGTCCTGACTTTC.

The V and J genes are TRBV11-2 and TRBJ2-7; D unresolved. The CDR3 extends over 11 amino acids. Germline-derived CDR1 and CDR2 are SGHAT and FQNNGV. V was trimmed by 2 bases and J by 2 bases, leaving 1 base between them. CDR3 residues: CASSLPYEQYF. CDR3 coding DNA: TGTGCCAGCAGCTTACCCTACGAGCAGTACTTC.

The chain combines TRBV2 with TRBJ1-2; the match to TRBD1 covers 10 bases. This CDR3 has 15 residues. The germline V gene has CDR1 SNHLY and CDR2 FYNNEI. The V segment lost 6 bases and the J segment 6 bases; nucleotides outside the gene matches: 10. CDR3 loop: CASRVTGTGVNGYTF. CDR3 DNA: TGTGCCAGCAGAGTAACGGGGACAGGGGTTAATGGCTACACCTTC.